The 8 T cell receptor beta chains in this list originate from one sample, sequenced in a study of graft-versus-host responses after intestinal transplantation. TCRdb's copy holds only in-frame clones and misses some; the assay was immunoSEQ multiplex PCR. Here the sample spans approximately 28,000 clones, approximately 90% being singletons. The material sequenced was PBMCs, taken nearly 470 days after intestinal transplantation. The receptors originated from a human patient who received an intestinal transplant, so some T cells may come from the graft donor.

The genes are TRBV6-1 and TRBJ1-5; D gene uncertain. Trimming cost V 1 base and J 3 bases, with 16 bases left between them. This CDR3 has 17 amino acids. Germline V gene sequence: CDR1 MNHNS, CDR2 SASEGT. The CDR3 loop is CASSEGNRVRANQPQHF. The DNA for the CDR3 is TGTGCCAGCAGTGAAGGGAACCGGGTTCGGGCCAATCAGCCCCAGCATTTT.

The CDR3 DNA sequence: TGTGCCAGCAGTCCAGTCCTCACAGGGAGCGGGGCCAACGTCCTGACTTTC. Translation: CASSPVLTGSGANVLTF. V usage is TRBV28 and J usage is TRBJ2-6; a weak D match, TRBD1 (6 bases). Germline V gene data show CDR1 as MDHEN and CDR2 as SYDVKM. V lost 5 bases, J lost 4 bases, and 18 bases lay in between. The CDR3 sequence is 17 residues long.

The CDR3 loop is CASSESLHSYNEQFF. CDR3 sequence (DNA): TGTGCCAGCAGCGAGAGTCTACACTCCTACAATGAGCAGTTCTTC. The J gene is TRBJ2-1, the V gene TRBV9; unclear D gene. V was pared by 3 bases and J by 0 bases, with 10 bases between. This CDR3 is built from 15 residues. From germline, CDR1 is SGDLS and CDR2 YYNGEE.

This chain uses TRBV10-1 with TRBJ2-7; 10 positions agree with TRBD1. The J segment lost 5 bases and the V segment lost 1 base, leaving 2 bases of the junction unmatched. The CDR3 contains 14 residues. The germline V gene encodes CDR1 WNHNN and CDR2 SYGVQD (reference sequence). CDR3 DNA: TGCGCCAGCAGTGAGTATGGGACAGGGGACGAGCAGTACTTC. Its translation: CASSEYGTGDEQYF.

The chain has TRBV23-1 and TRBJ2-1, with D possibly being TRBD1 (6 bases). TRBV23-1 is treated as an ORF (open reading frame) with a function not yet certain. Trimming shortened V by 8 bases and J by 1 base, and 18 bases separated the two germline ends. The CDR3 is 16 residues long. Here the CDR3 DNA reads TGCGCCAGCGGAAACAGGGTCATGGGGTCCTACAATGAGCAGTTCTTC. This gives the protein CASGNRVMGSYNEQFF.

Notes on this clone: Other DNA sequences in the sample encode the same CDR3. The rearrangement links TRBV7-9 to TRBJ2-5; D possibly corresponds to TRBD2 (6 bases). Trimming took 4 bases from V and 0 from J, leaving 12 bases between them. Per the germline V gene, CDR1 is SEHNR and CDR2 is FQNEAQ (reference sequence). CDR3 length equals 15 residues. Here the CDR3 reads CASSSGRSYQETQYF. The CDR3 nucleotides read TGTGCCAGCAGCTCAGGGAGGTCGTACCAAGAGACCCAGTACTTC.

The chain's CDR3 is CASSRIGGIYEQYF. In nucleotides, the CDR3 is TGTGCCAGCAGCCGCATAGGTGGCATCTACGAGCAGTACTTC. The chain recombines TRBV5-5 with TRBJ2-7; D gene ambiguous. Trimming removed 4 bases from V and 3 bases from J, with 14 bases in between. CDR1 and CDR2 (germline): SGHKS, YYEKEE (reference sequence). This CDR3 comprises 14 residues.

The chain joins TRBV5-6 to TRBJ1-4, with D perhaps TRBD1 (5 bases). Germline CDR1 is SGHDT and CDR2 is YYEEEE. Trimming cost V 1 base and J 5 bases, with 12 bases left between them. The CDR3 consists of 15 residues. For the CDR3, the DNA is TGTGCCAGCAGCTTGTATACAGGCTTGAATGAAAAACTGTTTTTT. This gives the protein CASSLYTGLNEKLFF.